The present entry profiles one T cell receptor beta chain with its context. Its antigen is still unknown. This sample was included in a study of naive and memory T cell subsets. Regarding the study as a whole: Gini index rose across naive, CM, EM and EMRA in CD4 and CD8.

The junction had 5 bases not matched to a gene; V was cut back by 3 bases and J by 1 base. The CDR3 loop spans 15 amino acids. CDR1 and CDR2 from the germline V gene are SNHLY and FYNNEI. Both TRBC1 and TRBC2 were covered by a beta constant-region primer of two equimolar oligonucleotides. MiXCR, applied by TCRdb to the UMI-ligation and nested PCR reads, yields one record per CDR3 protein. The sample shows roughly 140,000 distinct CDR3 sequences, approximately 15% of them seen only once. Alpha and beta libraries were amplified separately from the second PCR onward. CMV status came from CD4+ T cell IFNgamma after overnight CMV lysate stimulation of fresh PBMCs. Four subsets defined by CD45RA and CD27 were sorted after CD3, CD4, CD8 and live/dead staining.

Sequencing was performed on naive CD4+ T cells from blood. The TCR was taken from a human donor in good health. This chain links TRBV2 with TRBJ2-7; TRBD1 matches 8 bases. CDR3 in DNA: TGTGCCAGCAGTGAGGACAGGGCGGGGTCCTACGAGCAGTACTTC. Translating gives CASSEDRAGSYEQYF.